What follows is one T cell receptor beta chain and its context. Its antigen is still unknown. The record originates from a study of T cell responses to AZD1222 COVID-19 vaccine. Clones were read by immunoSEQ multiplex PCR, and TCRdb kept only the in-frame ones, dropping some. The sample contains 92,000 or so clones, approximately 91% of which appear only once. The CDR3 has 16 residues. Notes on the study in general: Reports say nearly half of spike-specific TCRs go after unmutated variant regions. Donors skewed white British and female; clonal diversity was possibly underestimated. No day 14 peak samples; only post-peak repertoires were characterized.

The sequences come from peripheral blood, collected 28 days after the second AZD1222 dose. The rearrangement uses TRBV21-1 and TRBJ1-6. TRBV21-1 is marked as a pseudogene. This receptor was taken from an adult who received the AZD1222 COVID-19 vaccine. The DNA of the CDR3 is TGTGCCAGCAGCCCAAAGGAGTCGCAGACTAATTCACCCCTCCACTTT. Amino acid sequence: CASSPKESQTNSPLHF.